Listed here is a single T cell receptor (beta chain). Its antigen is unknown. The data originate from a study of T-cell reconstitution after alpha-beta-depleted transplantation in children. Unique molecular identifiers were incorporated when the TCRbeta library was constructed. TCRdb independently ran MiXCR on the PCR reads; one entry per CDR3 protein. The table records fewer than 700,000 distinct CDR3 sequences, over 10% of them present only once. In germline, CDR1 is LGHDT, CDR2 YNNKEL (reference sequence). The CDR3 has 18 amino acids. V dropped 4 bases and J dropped 2; count of bases not matched to a gene: 14. Findings and caveats of the study: Reportedly, only several hundred clones from non-depleted graft cells drove alpha-beta T-cell counts at about two months.

The rearrangement joins TRBV3-1 to TRBJ1-1, with TRBD1 identical over 9 bases. Material: PBMCs, mostly from graft donor cells, obtained 360 days after TCRalphabeta/CD19-depleted stem cell transplant. The source is a male patient younger than 18 who had a stem cell transplant for acute myeloid leukemia, so the T cells may come from the graft donor. This chain's CDR3 is CASSRAWGTGFVNTEAFF. CDR3 DNA sequence: TGTGCCAGCAGCCGCGCCTGGGGGACAGGGTTTGTAAACACTGAAGCTTTCTTT.